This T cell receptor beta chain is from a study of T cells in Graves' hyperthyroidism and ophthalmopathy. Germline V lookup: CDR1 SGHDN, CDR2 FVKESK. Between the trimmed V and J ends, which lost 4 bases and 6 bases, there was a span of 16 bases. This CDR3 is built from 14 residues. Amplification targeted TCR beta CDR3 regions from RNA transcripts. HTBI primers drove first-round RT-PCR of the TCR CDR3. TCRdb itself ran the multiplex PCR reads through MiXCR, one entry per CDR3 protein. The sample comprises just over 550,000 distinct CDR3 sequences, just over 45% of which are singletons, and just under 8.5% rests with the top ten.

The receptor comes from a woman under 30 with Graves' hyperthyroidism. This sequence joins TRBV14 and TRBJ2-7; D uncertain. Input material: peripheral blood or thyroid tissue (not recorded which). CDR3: CASSPLAVGGEQYF. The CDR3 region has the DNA TGTGCCAGCAGCCCTCTGGCGGTGGGCGGCGAGCAGTACTTC.